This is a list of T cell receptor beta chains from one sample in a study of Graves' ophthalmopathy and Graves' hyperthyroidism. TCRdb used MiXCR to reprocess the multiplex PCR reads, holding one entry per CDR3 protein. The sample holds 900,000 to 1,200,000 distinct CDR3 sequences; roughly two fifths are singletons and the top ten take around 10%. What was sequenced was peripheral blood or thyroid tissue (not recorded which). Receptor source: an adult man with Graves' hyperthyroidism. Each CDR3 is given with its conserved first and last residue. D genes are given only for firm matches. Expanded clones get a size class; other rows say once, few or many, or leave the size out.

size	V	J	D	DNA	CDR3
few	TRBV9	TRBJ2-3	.	TGTGCCAGCAGCGTAGCGTTTAGCTCCCAGTCGGAGCAGTATTTT	CASSVAFSSQSEQYF
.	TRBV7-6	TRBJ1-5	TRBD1	TGTGCCAGCAGCTTACAGCCGGGACAGGGGCCTGGATGGCCCCAGCATTTT	CASSLQPGQGPGWPQHF
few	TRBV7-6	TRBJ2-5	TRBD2	TGTGCCAGCAGCTTAGGCCGGGAGGTGTGGGAGACCCAGTACTTC	CASSLGREVWETQYF
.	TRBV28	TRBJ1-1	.	TGTGCCACCCTAGGAGGAAAAGCTTTCTTT	CATLGGKAFF
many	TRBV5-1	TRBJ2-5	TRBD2	TGCGCCAGCAGCCGACGACTAGCCGGTGAGGAGACCCAGTACTTC	CASSRRLAGEETQYF
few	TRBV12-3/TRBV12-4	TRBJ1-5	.	TGTGCCAGCAGGGGGGAACAACAAAATCAGCCCCAGCATTTT	CASRGEQQNQPQHF
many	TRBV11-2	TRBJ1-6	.	TGTGCCAGCAGCTTAGGGCGGGCAGCGGAATCACCCCTCCACTTT	CASSLGRAAESPLHF
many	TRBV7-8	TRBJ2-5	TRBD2	TGTGCCAGCAGTCTAGCGGGAGGTCTACGGACCCAGTACTTC	CASSLAGGLRTQYF
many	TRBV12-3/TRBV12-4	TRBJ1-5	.	TGTGCCAGCACCCAAGGTAGTGGCGGGCAGCCCCAGCATTTT	CASTQGSGGQPQHF
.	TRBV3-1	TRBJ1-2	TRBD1	TGTGCCAGCGAAAGACAGGGACTTAACTATGGCTACACCTTC	CASERQGLNYGYTF
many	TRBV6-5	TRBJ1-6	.	TGTGCCAGCAGTACAGACCCGCCAACTTTCGGTTCACCCCTCCACTTT	CASSTDPPTFGSPLHF
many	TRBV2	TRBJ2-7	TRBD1	TGTGCCAGCCAACAGGGGGCAGGTTACGAGCAGTACTTC	CASQQGAGYEQYF
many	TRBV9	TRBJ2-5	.	TGTGCCAGCAGCCCATTTGAGGGGGAGACCCAGTACTTC	CASSPFEGETQYF
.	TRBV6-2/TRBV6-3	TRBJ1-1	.	TGTGCCAGCAGATCAAAGGTAACTGAAGCTTTCTTT	CASRSKVTEAFF
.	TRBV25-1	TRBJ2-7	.	TGTACCAGCAGTGGCCGAGGTTCCTCCTACGAGCAGTACTTC	CTSSGRGSSYEQYF
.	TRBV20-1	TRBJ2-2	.	TGCAGTGCTGTACGCTCGCCCAGGGGCCCCTACACCGGGGAGCTGTTTTTT	CSAVRSPRGPYTGELFF
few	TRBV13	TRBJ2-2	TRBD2	TGTGCCAGCAGCTTAGAAGGACTAGCGGGAATGGCCGGGGAGCTGTTTTTT	CASSLEGLAGMAGELFF
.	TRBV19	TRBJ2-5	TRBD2	TGTGCCAGTAGTATAATAGCGGGAGGGCTGGAGACCCAGTACTTC	CASSIIAGGLETQYF
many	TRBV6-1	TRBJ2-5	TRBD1	TGTGCCAGCAGAACAGGGGTACAAGAGACCCAGTACTTC	CASRTGVQETQYF
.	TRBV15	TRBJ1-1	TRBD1	TGTGCCACCAGCACTTCGACAGGGGGGACTGAAGCTTTCTTT	CATSTSTGGTEAFF
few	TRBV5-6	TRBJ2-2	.	TGTGCCAGCAGCGGGGATGGCCGGGGGACCGGGGAGCTGTTTTTT	CASSGDGRGTGELFF
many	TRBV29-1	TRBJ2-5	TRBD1	TGCAGCGGGCGACAGGGGTTGGAAGAGACCCAGTACTTC	CSGRQGLEETQYF
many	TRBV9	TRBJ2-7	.	TGTGCCAGCAGCGTAAGCTCACAGGGAACCTACGAGCAGTACTTC	CASSVSSQGTYEQYF
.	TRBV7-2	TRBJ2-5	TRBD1	TGTGCCAGCAGCTTAGGCGAATCGAGGGGGCCCGGGCGGGAGACCCAGTACTTC	CASSLGESRGPGRETQYF
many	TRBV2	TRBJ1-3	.	TGTGCCAGCAGTCGTCTTCGGAACACCATATATTTT	CASSRLRNTIYF
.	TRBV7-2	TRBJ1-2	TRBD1	TGTGCCAGCAGCTCACCTAGACAGGGGCGTCGGTCTAACTATGGCTACACCTTC	CASSSPRQGRRSNYGYTF
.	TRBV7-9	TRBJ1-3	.	TGTGCCAGCAGCCTCACCCGCAGGGGCCTGAACACCATATATTTT	CASSLTRRGLNTIYF
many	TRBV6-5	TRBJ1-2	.	TGTGCCAGCAGCTACACGCGGGCCCCAACCCATGGCTACACCTTC	CASSYTRAPTHGYTF
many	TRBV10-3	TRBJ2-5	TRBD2	TGTGCCATCAGTGATCGCGGGGGGGATGGGACCCAGTACTTC	CAISDRGGDGTQYF
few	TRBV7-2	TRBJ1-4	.	TGTGCCAGCGGCAGGATGAGTTCGGCTAATGAAAAACTGTTTTTT	CASGRMSSANEKLFF
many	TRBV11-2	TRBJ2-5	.	TGTGCCAGCAGCGTCAAAGTCGGGCCAACTCAGGAGACCCAGTACTTC	CASSVKVGPTQETQYF
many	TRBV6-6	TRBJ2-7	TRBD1	TGTGCCAGCAGTGCGACAGGGCTATACGAGCAGTACTTC	CASSATGLYEQYF
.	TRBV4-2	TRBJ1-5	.	TGTGCCAGCAGCCAAGATTTGGATCAGCCCCAGCATTTT	CASSQDLDQPQHF
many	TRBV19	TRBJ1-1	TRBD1	TGTGCCAGTAGTAGAGGGGGCGTATCCACTGAAGCTTTCTTT	CASSRGGVSTEAFF
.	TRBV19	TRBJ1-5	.	TGTGCCAGTACCTCATGGCCTGGTAGTCAGCCCCAGCATTTT	CASTSWPGSQPQHF
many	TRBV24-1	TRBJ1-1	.	TGTGCCACCGAGCTTTTGCCGGAGAACACTGAAGCTTTCTTT	CATELLPENTEAFF
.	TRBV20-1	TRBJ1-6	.	TGCAGTGCTGGGGCAGGGAAGAGCTCCTATAATTCACCCCTCCACTTT	CSAGAGKSSYNSPLHF
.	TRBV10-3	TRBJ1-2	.	TGTGCCATCAGTGAAAATAAGCTACCAGCGGTGAGGGGCTACACCTTC	CAISENKLPAVRGYTF
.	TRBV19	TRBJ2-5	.	TGTGCCAGTAGTATGACCCAGACCGGTTCGTGGGAGACCCAGTACTTC	CASSMTQTGSWETQYF
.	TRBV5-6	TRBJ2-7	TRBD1	TGTGCCAGCAGCTCACCAGGGACAGGGGGTCCCTACGAGCAGTACTTC	CASSSPGTGGPYEQYF